The clone carrying this TCR beta chain is medium-sized. Its matching antigen is unknown. The CDR3 has 16 residues. CDR1 SGHDT and CDR2 YYEEEE come from the germline V gene. Deletions cut 1 base from V and 0 bases from J, with 11 bases between. The data stem from a study of PD-L1 blockade in urothelial cancer. Synthetically made TCR analog templates were put into each PCR as spikes. The data were produced by immunoSEQ multiplex PCR, yet TCRdb's version contains in-frame clones alone and is incomplete. The table includes tens of thousands of clones, roughly 90% detected once. Regarding time point: peripheral blood 6 weeks after treatment start. Overall study results and limits: Below-median pretreatment blood TCR clonality was associated with improved progression-free and overall survival.

The chain links TRBV5-6 to TRBJ2-1; D not resolved. Sample: PBMCs, taken around atezolizumab (anti-PD-L1) treatment. The origin of this receptor is a man aged 55 to 70 with urothelial cancer. The CDR3 coding sequence is TGTGCCAGCAGCTTGCCCCCTATGAGCTCCTACAATGAGCAGTTCTTC. Amino acid sequence: CASSLPPMSSYNEQFF.